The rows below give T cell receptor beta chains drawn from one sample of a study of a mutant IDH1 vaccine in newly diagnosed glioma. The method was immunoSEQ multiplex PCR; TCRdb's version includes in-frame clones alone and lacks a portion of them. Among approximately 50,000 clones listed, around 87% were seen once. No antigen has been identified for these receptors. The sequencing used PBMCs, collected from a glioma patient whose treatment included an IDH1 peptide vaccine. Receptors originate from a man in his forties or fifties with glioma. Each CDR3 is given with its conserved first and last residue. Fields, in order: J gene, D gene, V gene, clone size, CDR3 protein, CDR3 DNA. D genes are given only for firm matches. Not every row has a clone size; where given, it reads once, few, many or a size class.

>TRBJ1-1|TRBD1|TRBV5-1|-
CASSLGQEVAFF
TGCGCCAGCAGCTTAGGACAGGAGGTCGCTTTCTTT
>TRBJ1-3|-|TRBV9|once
CASSVERGLAGNTIYF
TGTGCCAGCAGCGTAGAGAGAGGTCTGGCGGGAAACACCATATATTTT
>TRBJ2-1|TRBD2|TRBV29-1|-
CSVKTSGAAYNEQFF
TGCAGCGTCAAGACTAGCGGAGCGGCTTACAATGAGCAGTTCTTC
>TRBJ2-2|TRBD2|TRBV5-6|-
CASSSPRGGRSNTGELFF
TGTGCCAGCAGCTCGCCGAGGGGCGGGAGGTCTAACACCGGGGAGCTGTTTTTT
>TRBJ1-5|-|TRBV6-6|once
CASSYPGLSNQPQHF
TGTGCCAGCAGTTACCCAGGGCTTAGCAATCAGCCCCAGCATTTT
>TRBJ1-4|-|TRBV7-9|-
CASSLAGAGEKLFF
TGTGCCAGCAGCTTAGCGGGGGCGGGCGAAAAACTGTTTTTT
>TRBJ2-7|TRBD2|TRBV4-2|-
CASSPRGRGGEGGEQYF
TGTGCCAGCAGCCCTAGGGGGCGCGGGGGGGAAGGGGGAGAGCAGTACTTC
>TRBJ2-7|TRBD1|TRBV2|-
CASSAQGGTYEQYF
TGTGCCAGCAGTGCACAGGGGGGAACCTACGAGCAGTACTTT
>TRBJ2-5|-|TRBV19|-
CASTLDSSETQYF
TGTGCCAGTACCCTTGACAGTTCTGAGACCCAGTACTTC
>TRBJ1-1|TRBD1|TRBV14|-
CASSQDRIGDREYTEAFF
TGTGCCAGCAGCCAAGATCGTATAGGGGACAGGGAATACACTGAAGCTTTCTTT
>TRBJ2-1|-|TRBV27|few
CASIPPGGASYNEQFF
TGTGCCAGCATACCACCGGGGGGCGCCTCCTACAATGAGCAGTTCTTC